This T cell receptor beta chain originates from a study of spatial heterogeneity in lung cancer (dated by TCRdb to about 2019). Some background on the complete study: More beta-chain than alpha-chain transcripts were consistently detected, likely reflecting higher beta-chain transcript abundance. In tumor regions, TCR transcript counts showed a strong correlation with a T cell transcriptional module score derived from matched bulk RNA-seq. In the raw uncorrected reads, each unique combination of TCR and UMI appeared more than ten times on average. In non-small cell lung cancer, the study quantitatively compared TCR alpha and beta repertoires across several tumor regions, matched nontumor lung, and blood. Nonsynonymous mutation counts, determined by whole-exome sequencing of tumor tissue, were related to TCR repertoire features. Both alpha and beta chains were TCR-sequenced in around 230 tumor regions, 64 matched nontumor lung samples and over 55 PBMC samples obtained at surgery. Study-wide findings and limitations: The tumor nonsynonymous mutation count correlated with the number of expanded alpha and beta TCRs within the tumor. Counts of ubiquitous and regional expanded TCRs were found to correlate with counts of ubiquitous and regional nonsynonymous mutations, respectively. TCR-seq coverage of tumor T cells was estimated to be only 7% to 7.5% for alpha chains and about 13% for beta chains. Confirming at a functional level the hypothesis that regional TCRs recognize regional mutations was considered to require additional single-cell paired TCR alpha and beta sequencing.

From the cysteine up to the phenylalanine, the CDR3 has a length of 14 residues. The CDR3 DNA has 42 bases and is translated from base 1. Compared with germline, V lacks 6 bases and J lacks 3 bases; bases without a gene match: 8. Looking up the germline V gene (reference sequence) yields CDR1 LNHDA and CDR2 SQIVND. Per the publication, the time point label means: sample taken at primary tumor resection. The donors were around 69 patients from the lung TRACERx cohort who had early-stage, untreated non-small cell lung cancer. For TCR sequencing, whole RNA was extracted from tumor and nontumor lung tissue, or from cryopreserved PBMC samples, and no cell sorting was done. Only patients for whom sufficient RNA was available from at least two tumor regions were selected for TCR sequencing. Before being selected, tumor and adjacent nontumor lung specimens were reviewed by a lung pathologist. This clonotype was counted many times. Its antigen specificity is not known. Base qualities were left out, and no much larger clone turns up one base away.

The library relied on 5' RACE. Reads for this sample came from a NextSeq 500. In the TCR library protocol, a unique molecular identifier was attached to each TCR cDNA molecule so that PCR and sequencing errors could be corrected. On the authors' methods: TCR identification, UMI-based error correction and CDR3 extraction were all carried out with Decombinator tools. Expanded TCRs were defined as those above a frequency of 2 per 1,000, corresponding to the top 1% of the tumor frequency distribution. Expanded tumor TCRs statistically deemed absent (corrected P<0.05) from at least one tumor region were classed as regional, and all other expanded tumor TCRs were classed as ubiquitous. Each repertoire was subsampled 100 times to 5,000 TCRs, after which Renyi diversity was computed with the R vegan package. To build CDR3 similarity networks, amino acid triplet string-kernel similarity was used, and CDR3s were connected when their pairwise similarity was above 0.82. Through fastp at Q25 and MiXCR, TCRdb rebuilt clones from the public reads, retaining in-frame beta chains. Every CDR3 protein is listed once, alongside the most common genes and DNA of its rows. TCRdb's processing, not the authors' own work, is the source of the V and J calls. This sample holds around 8,600 distinct CDR3 sequences; about 7% were observed only once. The ten biggest clones cover 15% to 20% of the sample.

The sample in question was lung tumor tissue, obtained at surgery. Recombination joined TRBV19 with TRBJ2-7, with TRBD1 identical over 7 junction bases. This TCR derives from a female donor with early-stage non-small cell lung cancer. The CDR3 region has the sequence CASSPGQNNYEQYF. Here is the DNA: TGTGCCAGTAGCCCGGGACAGAATAACTACGAGCAGTACTTC.